This is a list of T cell receptor beta chains from one sample in a study of PD-L1 blockade in urothelial cancer. The assay was immunoSEQ multiplex PCR, and TCRdb's table has in-frame clones only and misses some. The sample includes about 50,000 clones, roughly 80% seen only once; the top ten take around 9.1%. This sample comprised PBMCs, obtained around atezolizumab (anti-PD-L1) treatment. These receptors all stem from a man between 65 and 80 years old with urothelial cancer. Each CDR3 is given with its conserved first and last residue. Fields, in order: J gene, clone size, D gene, V gene, CDR3 protein, CDR3 DNA. A D gene is named only where the DNA matches it firmly. Only part of the rows carry a size: once, few, many, or a class if the clone is expanded.

>TRBJ1-5|few|-|TRBV10-3
CATQRQVGQPQHF
TGTGCCACCCAACGACAGGTGGGTCAGCCCCAGCATTTT
>TRBJ1-2|-|-|TRBV29-1
CSVGGSERDYGYTF
TGCAGCGTTGGTGGAAGCGAACGGGACTATGGCTACACCTTC
>TRBJ2-1|-|-|TRBV19
CASSIGDTSYNEQFF
TGTGCCAGTAGTATAGGGGACACCTCCTACAATGAGCAGTTCTTC
>TRBJ2-7|few|-|TRBV2
CASSLNPDISYEQYF
TGTGCCAGCAGCCTCAATCCCGACATCTCCTACGAGCAGTACTTC
>TRBJ1-2|few|-|TRBV29-1
CSVWGEGTNYGYTF
TGCAGCGTTTGGGGGGAGGGTACTAACTATGGCTACACCTTC
>TRBJ2-7|-|TRBD1|TRBV11-2
CASSLDLRTGIYEQYF
TGTGCCAGCAGCTTAGATTTGAGGACAGGGATCTACGAGCAGTACTTC
>TRBJ2-7|-|TRBD1|TRBV6-5
CASSPGQGISEQYF
TGTGCCAGCAGTCCCGGACAGGGAATAAGCGAGCAGTACTTC
>TRBJ2-5|-|-|TRBV5-1
CASSLDGHPETQYF
TGCGCCAGCAGCTTGGATGGACACCCAGAGACCCAGTACTTC
>TRBJ2-1|-|TRBD2|TRBV6-5
CASSPSGEPYNEQFF
TGTGCCAGCAGTCCTAGCGGAGAGCCTTACAATGAGCAGTTCTTC
>TRBJ2-7|-|-|TRBV2
CASREGAREQYF
TGTGCCAGCAGGGAGGGAGCCAGGGAGCAGTACTTC
>TRBJ1-1|-|TRBD1|TRBV7-9
CASSLALTGLNTEAFF
TGTGCCAGCAGCTTAGCTTTGACAGGGCTGAACACTGAAGCTTTCTTT
>TRBJ2-2|once|-|TRBV5-1
CASSLITGRTGELFF
TGCGCCAGCAGCTTAATAACAGGGCGCACCGGGGAGCTGTTTTTT
>TRBJ2-7|once|-|TRBV25-1
CASAAGAYEQYF
TGTGCCAGCGCGGCGGGGGCGTACGAGCAGTACTTC
>TRBJ2-7|few|-|TRBV6-6
CASSPTEYEQYF
TGTGCCAGCAGTCCGACAGAGTACGAGCAGTACTTC
>TRBJ2-7|once|-|TRBV5-1
CASSLDRVPDEQYF
TGCGCCAGCAGCTTGGACAGGGTGCCCGACGAGCAGTACTTC
>TRBJ2-7|-|-|TRBV19
CASSIGRETSEQYF
TGTGCCAGTAGTATTGGCCGGGAAACGAGCGAGCAGTACTTC
>TRBJ2-5|-|TRBD2|TRBV6-1
CASSQTAGDQETQYF
TGTGCCAGCAGTCAAACGGCGGGAGACCAAGAGACCCAGTACTTC
>TRBJ2-7|-|TRBD2|TRBV10-3
CAISGRAGGPGEQYF
TGTGCCATCAGTGGGCGGGCGGGAGGGCCCGGCGAGCAGTACTTC
>TRBJ1-4|-|-|TRBV18
CASSPGAPNEKLFF
TGTGCCAGCTCACCAGGGGCCCCTAATGAAAAACTGTTTTTT
>TRBJ1-2|few|-|TRBV28
CASSLTVTGKGDGYTF
TGTGCCAGCAGTTTGACGGTTACAGGGAAAGGTGACGGCTACACCTTC